This TCR beta chain was captured in a study of blood T cell repertoires in COVID-19. The overall study: Spain, Italy and the United States supplied samples that represented acute and convalescent COVID-19.

Original processing methods: The assay estimated nucleated cells by amplifying reference gene primers. Using immunoSEQ multiplex PCR, the repertoire was profiled, and TCRdb retains in-frame clones only, with some absent. V, J and clone size were drawn from that table, and D and trimming were deduced from the DNA. This sample has about 260,000 clones; 90% occur once, and the top ten carry over 4%. CDR1 is SNHLY and CDR2 is FYNNEI in the germline V gene. Trimming shortened V by 7 bases and J by 0 bases, and 15 bases separated the two germline ends. CDR3 length: 15 residues. This sequence joins TRBV2 and TRBJ2-5; tentative D call: TRBD1 (5 bases). This sequence was found in a woman between 25 and 40 years old with acute COVID-19. The sample taken for sequencing was PBMCs or T cells enriched from blood (not recorded which). Here the CDR3 DNA reads TGTGCCAGCACCGCCCAGGGCCTGTACCAAGAGACCCAGTACTTC. It translates to CASTAQGLYQETQYF. Using reference TRBV2 and TRBJ2-5 for the parts outside the CDR3, the full variable domain is EPEVTQTPSHQVTQMGQEVILRCVPISNHLYFYWYRQILGQKVEFLVSFYNNEISEKSEIFDDQFSVERPDGSNFTLKIRSTKLEDSAMYFCASTAQGLYQETQYFGPGTRLLVL.